This T cell receptor beta chain was observed in a study of blood T cell repertoires in COVID-19. This table comes from immunoSEQ multiplex PCR, and its TCRdb copy is limited to in-frame clones, with some not included. The sample lists some 410,000 clones; around nine tenths were seen once. V was pared by 6 bases and J by 4 bases, with 2 bases of the junction left unmatched. The CDR3 consists of 12 residues. The receptor was derived from a young woman with acute COVID-19. The chain joins TRBV12-3 or TRBV12-4 to TRBJ2-7; the match to TRBD2 covers 8 bases. Sample: PBMCs or T cells enriched from blood (not recorded which). The CDR3 nucleotides read TGTGCCAGCAGCTCGGGGGGGTACGAGCAGTACTTC. Protein sequence: CASSSGGYEQYF.